This TCR beta chain was captured in a study of regulatory T cells in long-lasting Graves disease. The study, taken as a whole, reports: Gene preferences differed: TRBV28, TRBJ1-2, TRBJ2-5 in persistent cases.

The time point denotes: newly diagnosed GD, antithyroid drugs for less than 3 months. Generation of the TCR library employed RNA extracted from PBMCs. As a group, patients came from one endocrinology department in Xi'an, China. The CDR3 covers 13 residues. V lost 3 bases to trimming and J lost 8 bases, with 11 bases between them. Germline V CDR1 and CDR2: KGHSH, LQKENI. Arm-PCR of CDR3 regions and iRepertoire HTBI primers were the basis on which TCR beta libraries were built. In TCRdb, the multiplex PCR reads were re-called with MiXCR into one record per CDR3 protein. The data contain hundreds of thousands of distinct CDR3 sequences, roughly 15% of them singletons. This clonotype occurred a few times. No antigen is known for it. This sample also belongs to another study, concerning T cells in Graves' hyperthyroidism and ophthalmopathy.

V and J are TRBV18 and TRBJ2-1; perhaps TRBD1 as D (6 bases). The TCR sequence derives from a woman aged 25 to 39 with Graves disease. Source: peripheral blood mononuclear cells (PBMCs), taken at new diagnosis, from a patient treated with antithyroid drugs. CDR3 residues: CASSPEDSHEQFF. The CDR3 nucleotides read TGTGCCAGCTCACCTGAGGACAGTCATGAGCAGTTCTTC.